A single sample gave rise to the 32 T cell receptor beta chains below, sequenced in a study of cytotoxic CD8 clonotypes in ibrutinib-treated CLL. Clones were sequenced by immunoSEQ multiplex PCR, and TCRdb holds only the in-frame ones, with some missing. The sample shows about 140,000 clones, around 80% of them seen only once. Sequences were derived from PBMCs, sampled after 36 months of ibrutinib treatment. The source of these receptors is a human donor with chronic lymphocytic leukemia.

The chain joins TRBV6-5 to TRBJ1-3, with unresolved D. V dropped 6 bases and J dropped 4 bases, with 13 bases sitting between them. The CDR3 is 14 residues long. CDR1 is MNHEY, CDR2 SVGAGI, per germline. This CDR3 is CASRINEKGNTIYF. The CDR3 DNA follows: TGTGCCAGCAGAATAAACGAAAAGGGAAACACCATATATTTT.

The table lists this clone with a few counts. The CDR3 DNA is TGCGCCAGCAGGGACCGGGACGACGGGGTAGGGCAGTACTTC. It translates to CASRDRDDGVGQYF. The rearrangement links TRBV10-2 to TRBJ2-7, with D possibly being TRBD1 or TRBD2 (5 bases each). Trimming left V 6 bases short and J 9 bases short, with 21 bases between. Germline-derived CDR1 and CDR2 are WSHSY and SAAADI. The CDR3 is 14 amino acids.

The chain uses TRBV28 and TRBJ2-7, with D possibly being TRBD1 (6 bases). The CDR3 has 16 amino acids. CDR1 is MDHEN, CDR2 SYDVKM, per germline. Deletions cut 1 base from V and 2 bases from J, with 15 bases between. CDR3 loop: CASSLFPNRAPYEQYF. Here the CDR3 DNA reads TGTGCCAGCAGTTTATTCCCTAACAGGGCCCCCTACGAGCAGTACTTC.

This chain joins TRBV7-8 and TRBJ2-2; tentatively, D is TRBD1 (6 bases). Trimming left V 5 bases short and J 6 bases short, with 19 bases between. The CDR3 runs 16 residues. Per the germline V gene, CDR1 is SGHVS and CDR2 is FQNEAQ. CDR3 in amino acids: CASSPLGGFGAGELFF. The CDR3, as DNA: TGTGCCAGCAGCCCCCTTGGGGGCTTCGGGGCCGGGGAGCTGTTTTTT.

The chain has TRBV6-5 and TRBJ1-4, with D uncertain. V lost 7 bases and J 4 bases, leaving 10 bases between the germline ends. The CDR3 has 13 amino acids. Per the germline V gene, CDR1 is MNHEY and CDR2 is SVGAGI. For the CDR3, the DNA is TGTGCCAGCACAGCAACCTTTAATGAAAAACTGTTTTTT. Translated, it gives CASTATFNEKLFF.

The genes are TRBV7-9 and TRBJ1-2; tentative D call: TRBD1 (6 bases). The V end lost 5 bases, the J end lost 7 bases, and 17 bases lay between the germline ends. Germline lookup yields CDR1 SEHNR and CDR2 FQNEAQ (reference sequence). This CDR3 has 14 amino acids. CDR3 in amino acids: CASSPGQPTAGYTF. Here the CDR3 DNA reads TGTGCCAGCAGCCCAGGACAGCCCACCGCTGGCTACACCTTC.

This clone was detected a few times. The chain links TRBV19 to TRBJ2-7; D remains unclear. V lost 9 bases and J 1 base, leaving 16 bases between the germline ends. The CDR3 is 14 amino acids. In germline, CDR1 is LNHDA, CDR2 SQIVND (reference sequence). The CDR3 is CASSTVWMSYEQYF. CDR3 sequence (DNA): TGTGCCAGCTCCACGGTGTGGATGTCCTACGAGCAGTACTTC.

The table lists this clone with a count of one. This chain joins TRBV28 and TRBJ2-7, with a weak D call TRBD1 (5 bases). Germline V gene sequence: CDR1 MDHEN, CDR2 SYDVKM. The CDR3 sequence is 13 residues long. Trimming removed 6 bases at V and 3 bases at J, with 12 bases between. CDR3 amino acids: CASRIDSNYEQYF. The CDR3 DNA sequence: TGTGCCAGCAGGATCGACAGCAACTACGAGCAGTACTTC.

The chain joins TRBV6-5 to TRBJ2-5; 10 nucleotides line up with TRBD1. Looked up from germline, CDR1 is MNHEY and CDR2 is SVGAGI. The CDR3 loop spans 15 amino acids. J was trimmed by 4 bases and V by 0 bases; bases with no gene match: 2. This CDR3 is CASSYSTGGIETQYF. The CDR3 coding sequence is TGTGCCAGCAGTTACTCGACAGGGGGCATAGAGACCCAGTACTTC.

In its sample, this clone was seen a few times. The gene calls are TRBV2 and TRBJ2-1; 11 nucleotides match TRBD2. Unmatched junction bases numbered 7, after V lost 4 bases and J lost 8 bases. The CDR3 sequence is 15 residues long. Germline loops: CDR1 SNHLY, CDR2 FYNNEI. This chain's CDR3 is CASSVGLAVSDEQFF. CDR3 in DNA: TGTGCCAGCAGTGTGGGACTAGCGGTATCGGATGAGCAGTTCTTC.

V and J are TRBV6-6 and TRBJ1-1; TRBD1 agrees at 9 bases. This CDR3 comprises 15 residues. Unmatched junction bases numbered 8, after V lost 7 bases and J lost 2 bases. The V gene's germline CDR1 is MNHNY and CDR2 SVGAGI (reference sequence). CDR3: CASTTGGAGNTEAFF. The CDR3, as DNA: TGTGCCAGCACTACAGGGGGCGCGGGTAACACTGAAGCTTTCTTT.

This chain uses TRBV19 with TRBJ1-1; D is possibly TRBD1 (6 bases). With 6 bases removed from V and 2 bases from J, the gap between germline ends came to 19 bases. The germline gives CDR1 LNHDA, CDR2 SQIVND (reference sequence). The CDR3 sequence is 16 residues long. This CDR3 is CASSRSPGHLNTEAFF. In nucleotides, the CDR3 is TGTGCCAGTAGCAGGAGTCCGGGACATCTAAACACTGAAGCTTTCTTT.

J is TRBJ2-1 and V is TRBV5-4; 9 bases line up with TRBD1. Germline-derived CDR1 and CDR2 are SGHNT and YYREEE (reference sequence). The CDR3 totals 14 residues. V shed 8 bases and J 7 bases; nucleotides not matched to a gene: 10. The CDR3 spells CASTPGTGINEQFF. In nucleotides, the CDR3 is TGTGCCAGTACCCCCGGGACAGGGATAAATGAGCAGTTCTTC.

This clone was seen once. J is TRBJ1-1 and V is TRBV6-4, with D unclear. CDR3 length: 13 residues. Trimming shortened V by 6 bases and J by 1 base, and 9 bases separated the two germline ends. Germline CDR1 is MRHNA and CDR2 is SNTAGT. This chain's CDR3 is CASSREENTEAFF. The CDR3 bases are TGTGCCAGCAGCCGGGAAGAGAACACTGAAGCTTTCTTT.

The rearrangement links TRBV11-3 to TRBJ2-1; tentatively, D is TRBD2 (5 bases). V was pared by 3 bases and J by 3 bases, with 12 bases between. Looked up from germline, CDR1 is SGHNT and CDR2 is YENEEA. This CDR3 region has 15 residues. For the CDR3, the DNA is TGTGCCAGCAGCTTTTCCGGGAATAACTACAATGAGCAGTTCTTC. This sequence encodes CASSFSGNNYNEQFF.

The CDR3 region has the DNA TGCGCCAGCAGCTGGACTAGCGGGACAGCCTACGAGCAGTACTTC. It is translated as CASSWTSGTAYEQYF. The chain is built from TRBV5-1 and TRBJ2-7; 12 nucleotides align to TRBD2. The germline CDR1 and CDR2 sequences are SGHRS and YFSETQ. V lost 3 bases, J lost 2 bases, and 3 bases stayed unmatched. CDR3 size: 15 residues.

V and J are TRBV30 and TRBJ2-6; 9 bases line up with TRBD1. This CDR3 is built from 17 residues. Germline-derived CDR1 and CDR2 are GTSNPN and SVGIG (reference sequence). Trimming took 3 bases from V and 0 from J; bases not matched to a gene: 6. CDR3 region: CAWSRDRVSSGANVLTF. The CDR3 nucleotides read TGTGCCTGGAGCAGGGACAGGGTAAGCTCTGGGGCCAACGTCCTGACTTTC.

The chain carries TRBV11-3 and TRBJ2-5; D is undetermined. The CDR3 contains 13 residues. V lost 3 bases, J lost 6 bases, and 11 bases lay in between. Germline V gene sequence: CDR1 SGHNT, CDR2 YENEEA. The CDR3 reads CASSFRAWQTQYF. CDR3 DNA sequence: TGTGCCAGCAGCTTTCGGGCGTGGCAGACCCAGTACTTC.

This chain links TRBV5-1 with TRBJ2-5; 10 positions match TRBD1. Germline V CDR1 and CDR2: SGHRS, YFSETQ. Trimming took 4 bases from V and 2 from J; bases not matched to a gene: 5. This CDR3 region has 15 residues. The CDR3 DNA is TGCGCCAGCAGCCCCCGGACAGGGGGTCAAGAGACCCAGTACTTC. Amino acid sequence: CASSPRTGGQETQYF.

This chain's CDR3 is CASPRERRANYGYTF. In DNA, the CDR3 is TGTGCCAGTCCCAGGGAAAGGAGAGCCAACTATGGCTACACCTTC. The rearrangement uses TRBV19 and TRBJ1-2, with a weak D call TRBD1 (5 bases). This CDR3 comprises 15 residues. Germline assignment: CDR1 LNHDA and CDR2 SQIVND (reference sequence). Trimming cost V 8 bases and J 2 bases, with 18 bases left between them. The full variable domain, with the rest looked up from reference TRBV19 and TRBJ1-2, is DGGITQSPKYLFRKEGQNVTLSCEQNLNHDAMYWYRQDPGQGLRLIYYSQIVNDFQKGDIAEGYSVSREKKESFPLTVTSAQKNPTAFYLCASPRERRANYGYTFGSGTRLTVV.

In this sample, this clone turned up a few times. This sequence joins TRBV7-2 and TRBJ2-7; 7 nucleotides align to TRBD1. The CDR3 covers 14 residues. V shed 2 bases, J shed 2 bases, and the junction held 3 bases outside the gene matches. From germline, CDR1 is SGHTA and CDR2 FQGNSA. Here the CDR3 reads CASSLRQGTYEQYF. In DNA, the CDR3 is TGTGCCAGCAGCTTACGACAGGGAACCTACGAGCAGTACTTC.

DNA for the CDR3: TGCGCCAGCAGCTTGGCTACGGTAAACTATGGCTACACCTTC. Residues: CASSLATVNYGYTF. The chain uses TRBV5-1 and TRBJ1-2; D remains ambiguous. V dropped 0 bases and J dropped 2 bases, with 8 bases sitting between them. This CDR3 has 14 amino acids. Germline values: CDR1 SGHRS, CDR2 YFSETQ.

The rearrangement links TRBV7-9 to TRBJ2-5; unclear D gene. Trimming removed 4 bases from V and 5 bases from J, with 5 bases in between. Germline V gene lookup returns CDR1 SEHNR and CDR2 FQNEAQ (reference sequence). CDR3 length: 11 residues. The CDR3 nucleotides are TGTGCCAGCAGCTCTGCGGAGACCCAGTACTTC. Translated, it gives CASSSAETQYF.

The V gene is TRBV21-1, the J gene TRBJ1-2. TRBV21-1 is a known pseudogene. This CDR3 has 15 residues. CDR3 coding DNA: TGTGCCAGCAGCAAAGTAGGCGGACCATACTATGGCTACACCTTC. Amino acids: CASSKVGGPYYGYTF.

V is TRBV18 and J is TRBJ1-2; 9 positions agree with TRBD1. V dropped 4 bases and J dropped 4; count of bases not matched to a gene: 4. Germline CDR1 KGHSH, CDR2 LQKENI. The CDR3 consists of 14 residues. Here the CDR3 reads CASSRQGERYGYTF. Written as DNA, the CDR3 is TGTGCCAGCTCACGACAGGGGGAGCGCTATGGCTACACCTTC.

CDR3 amino acids: CASSLEPAGNEQFF. The CDR3 nucleotides read TGTGCCAGCAGCTTAGAGCCCGCGGGCAATGAGCAGTTCTTC. This rearrangement joins TRBV11-2 to TRBJ2-1; TRBD2 is a possible D gene (5 bases). The germline gives CDR1 SGHAT, CDR2 FQNNGV. Trimming stripped 0 bases from V and 6 bases from J, with 9 bases between. CDR3 size: 14 residues. Complete variable domain (other parts from reference TRBV11-2 and TRBJ2-1): EAGVAQSPRYKIIEKRQSVAFWCNPISGHATLYWYQQILGQGPKLLIQFQNNGVVDDSQLPKDRFSAERLKGVDSTLKIQPAKLEDSAVYLCASSLEPAGNEQFFGPGTRLTVL.

The rearrangement uses TRBV4-1 and TRBJ2-7; the D is unclear. V lost 5 bases, J lost 5 bases, and 13 bases lay in between. CDR1 and CDR2 from the germline V gene are MGHRA and YSYEKL. This CDR3 spans 13 amino acids. CDR3 nucleotide sequence: TGCGCCAGCAGCTTCCGGCGCAGCAACGAGCAGTACTTC. As protein: CASSFRRSNEQYF.

The chain couples TRBV6-4 to TRBJ2-2; tentative D call: TRBD1 (5 bases). In germline, CDR1 is MRHNA, CDR2 SNTAGT. The V end was cut by 2 bases, the J end by 5 bases, with 6 bases between. The CDR3 is made up of 13 amino acids. The CDR3 sequence is CASSDRGTGELFF. The CDR3 DNA follows: TGTGCCAGCAGTGACAGGGGTACCGGGGAGCTGTTTTTT.

The chain uses TRBV5-1 and TRBJ2-1, with TRBD2 matching 8 bases. J lost 5 bases, V lost 4 bases, and 11 bases had no gene match. The CDR3 length is 16 residues. The V gene's germline CDR1 is SGHRS and CDR2 YFSETQ. The DNA of the CDR3 is TGCGCCAGCAGCACCAGGGCGGGAGGTGGGAACAATGAGCAGTTCTTC. This codes for CASSTRAGGGNNEQFF.

This clone was seen more than once but under ten times. The V call is TRBV27, the J call TRBJ1-4; unclear D gene. CDR1 MNHEY and CDR2 SMNVEV come from the germline V gene (reference sequence). V lost 5 bases and J 13 bases, leaving 14 bases between the germline ends. This CDR3 is built from 12 residues. The CDR3 sequence is CASSASGNLLFF. For the CDR3, the DNA is TGTGCCAGCAGTGCTTCCGGGAACCTACTGTTTTTT.

The rearrangement links TRBV5-4 to TRBJ2-1; 12 bases fit TRBD2. Germline V CDR1 and CDR2: SGHNT, YYREEE (reference sequence). This CDR3 spans 15 amino acids. Trimming cost V 9 bases and J 4 bases; bases outside gene matches: 8. Here the CDR3 reads CATTAGLAGYNEQFF. The DNA of the CDR3 is TGTGCCACCACCGCCGGACTAGCGGGATACAATGAGCAGTTCTTC.

The chain uses TRBV7-9 and TRBJ2-7; 8 bases map to TRBD2. The CDR3 spans 15 residues. V lost 5 bases and J lost 6; bases outside the gene matches: 12. Germline values: CDR1 SEHNR, CDR2 FQNEAQ (reference sequence). In DNA, the CDR3 is TGTGCCAGCAGCGTTATAGCGGGATTGTACTTCGAGCAGTACTTC. It encodes CASSVIAGLYFEQYF.